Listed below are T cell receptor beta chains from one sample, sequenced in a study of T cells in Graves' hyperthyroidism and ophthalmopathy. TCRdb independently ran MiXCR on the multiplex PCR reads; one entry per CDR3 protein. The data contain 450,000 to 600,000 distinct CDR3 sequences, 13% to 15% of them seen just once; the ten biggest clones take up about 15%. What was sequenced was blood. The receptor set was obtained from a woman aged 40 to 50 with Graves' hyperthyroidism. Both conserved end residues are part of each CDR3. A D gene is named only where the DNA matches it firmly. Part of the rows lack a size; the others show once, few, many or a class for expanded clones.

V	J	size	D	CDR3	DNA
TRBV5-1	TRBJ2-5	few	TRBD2	CASSAGTSGSWETQYF	TGCGCCAGCAGCGCCGGGACTAGCGGGAGCTGGGAGACCCAGTACTTC
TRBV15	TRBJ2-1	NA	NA	CATSSGSGNEQFF	TGTGCCACCAGCAGCGGGTCAGGGAATGAGCAGTTCTTC
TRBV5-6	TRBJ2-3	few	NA	CASSWSTSLRTDTQYF	TGTGCCAGCAGCTGGTCGACTAGTTTAAGGACAGATACGCAGTATTTT
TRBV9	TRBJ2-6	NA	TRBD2	CASSGGGDSGANVLTF	TGTGCCAGCAGCGGGGGAGGGGACTCTGGGGCCAACGTCCTGACTTTC
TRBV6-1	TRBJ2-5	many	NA	CASRVGEVAQTQYF	TGTGCCAGCAGAGTGGGGGAGGTCGCCCAGACCCAGTACTTC
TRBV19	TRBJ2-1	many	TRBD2	CASSILAGFANEQFF	TGTGCCAGTAGTATTCTAGCGGGATTTGCCAATGAGCAGTTCTTC
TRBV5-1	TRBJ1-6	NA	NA	CASSFAAGGNNSPLHF	TGCGCCAGCAGCTTCGCGGCAGGTGGAAATAATTCACCCCTCCACTTT
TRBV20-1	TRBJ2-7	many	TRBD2	CSAMPLAGAVEQYF	TGCAGTGCTATGCCCCTAGCGGGAGCGGTTGAGCAGTACTTC
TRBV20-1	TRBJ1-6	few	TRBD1	CSARDRGTPLHF	TGCAGTGCTAGGGACAGGGGGACACCCCTCCACTTT
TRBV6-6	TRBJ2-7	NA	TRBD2	CASSYEASGVYEQYF	TGTGCCAGCAGTTACGAGGCTAGCGGAGTCTACGAGCAGTACTTC
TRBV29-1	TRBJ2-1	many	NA	CSVEAGTLGEQFF	TGCAGCGTTGAAGCCGGGACGCTCGGTGAGCAGTTCTTC
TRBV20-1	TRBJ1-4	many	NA	CSAVDGTSEEKLFF	TGCAGTGCTGTGGACGGGACCTCGGAGGAAAAACTGTTTTTT
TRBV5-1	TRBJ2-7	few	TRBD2	CASSRTGALTSGIYRPLSYEQYF	TGCGCCAGCAGCAGGACAGGGGCCCTGACTAGCGGGATTTATAGACCCCTCTCCTACGAGCAGTACTTC
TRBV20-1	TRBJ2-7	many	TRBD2	CSAPSKAGGPYEQYF	TGCAGTGCCCCGTCTAAGGCGGGAGGGCCCTACGAGCAGTACTTC
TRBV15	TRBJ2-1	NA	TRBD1	CATSIRTGHEQFF	TGTGCCACCAGCATCCGGACAGGGCATGAGCAGTTCTTC
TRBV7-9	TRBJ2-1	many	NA	CASSVRFHEQFF	TGTGCCAGCAGCGTAAGGTTCCATGAGCAGTTCTTC
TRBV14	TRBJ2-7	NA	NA	CASSQGGLVQYF	TGTGCCAGCAGCCAAGGGGGACTGGTGCAGTACTTC
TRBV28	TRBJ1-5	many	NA	CASYPGVNQPQHF	TGTGCCAGTTATCCGGGCGTCAATCAGCCCCAGCATTTT
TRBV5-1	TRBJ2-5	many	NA	CASSFGSSERQETQYF	TGCGCCAGCAGCTTTGGGTCTAGCGAGAGGCAAGAGACCCAGTACTTC
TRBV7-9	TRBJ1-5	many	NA	CASSSDRPDQPQHF	TGTGCCAGCAGCTCTGACCGACCAGATCAGCCCCAGCATTTT
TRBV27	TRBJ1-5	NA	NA	CASSRANYQPQHF	TGTGCCAGCAGTAGGGCCAACTATCAGCCCCAGCATTTT
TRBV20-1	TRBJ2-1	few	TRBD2	CSARFEASGTSGGHEQFF	TGCAGTGCTAGATTTGAGGCTAGCGGGACCTCGGGGGGCCATGAGCAGTTCTTC
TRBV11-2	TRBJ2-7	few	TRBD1	CASSLDPGQGRNEQYF	TGTGCCAGCAGCTTAGATCCGGGACAGGGCAGAAACGAGCAGTACTTC
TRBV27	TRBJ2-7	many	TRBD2	CASSTSGIYEQYF	TGTGCCAGCTCGACTAGCGGGATCTACGAGCAGTACTTC
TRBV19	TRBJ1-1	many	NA	CATMEQGVSEAFF	TGTGCCACCATGGAGCAGGGAGTATCTGAAGCTTTCTTT
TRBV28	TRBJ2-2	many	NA	CASSLDQPGRYTGELFF	TGTGCCAGCAGTTTAGACCAACCAGGCAGGTACACCGGGGAGCTGTTTTTT
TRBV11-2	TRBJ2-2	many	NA	CASSLRPLQNTGELFF	TGTGCCAGCAGCCTCCGACCGCTACAGAACACCGGGGAGCTGTTTTTT
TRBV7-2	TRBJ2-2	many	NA	CASSLGARYTGELFF	TGTGCCAGCAGCTTAGGGGCTCGCTACACCGGGGAGCTGTTTTTT
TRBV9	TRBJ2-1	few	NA	CASSVGASPPDNEQFF	TGTGCCAGCAGCGTCGGGGCTAGCCCCCCCGACAATGAGCAGTTCTTC
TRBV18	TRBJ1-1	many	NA	CASSPPGVPGSEAFF	TGTGCCAGCTCACCACCGGGGGTTCCGGGGTCTGAAGCTTTCTTT
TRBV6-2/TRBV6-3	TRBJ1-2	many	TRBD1	CASNTGTGWNYGYTF	TGTGCCAGCAACACAGGGACAGGCTGGAACTATGGCTACACCTTC
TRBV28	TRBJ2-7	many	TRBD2	CASSLPNSGLAYSYEQYF	TGTGCCAGCAGTTTACCCAACAGCGGACTAGCGTATTCCTACGAGCAGTACTTC
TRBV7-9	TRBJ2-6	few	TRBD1	CASSGRDRTFSGANVLTF	TGTGCCAGCAGTGGAAGGGACAGGACGTTCTCTGGGGCCAACGTCCTGACTTTC
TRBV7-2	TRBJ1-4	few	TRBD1	CASSPRTGPSEKLFF	TGTGCCAGCAGCCCCAGGACAGGGCCGAGTGAAAAACTGTTTTTT
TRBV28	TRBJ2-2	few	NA	CASRRQINTGELFF	TGTGCCAGCAGGAGACAGATAAACACCGGGGAGCTGTTTTTT
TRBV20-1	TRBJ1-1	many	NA	CSAREEGMNTEAFF	TGCAGTGCTAGAGAGGAGGGGATGAACACTGAAGCTTTCTTT
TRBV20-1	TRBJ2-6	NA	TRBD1	CSARTGAGANVLTF	TGCAGTGCTAGAACAGGGGCTGGGGCCAACGTCCTGACTTTC
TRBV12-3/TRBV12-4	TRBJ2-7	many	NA	CASRGLRSAEQYF	TGTGCCAGCAGGGGCCTTAGGTCGGCCGAGCAGTACTTC
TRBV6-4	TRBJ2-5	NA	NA	CASSLDPEGETQYF	TGTGCCAGCAGTTTAGACCCCGAGGGGGAGACCCAGTACTTC
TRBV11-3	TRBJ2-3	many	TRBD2	CASSTGTSGARDTQYF	TGTGCCAGCAGCACAGGGACTAGCGGGGCCCGGGATACGCAGTATTTT
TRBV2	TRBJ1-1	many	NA	CASKTGPNTEAFF	TGTGCCAGCAAAACAGGGCCGAACACTGAAGCTTTCTTT
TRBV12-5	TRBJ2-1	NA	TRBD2	CASGLGLAGVEPYNEQFF	TGTGCTAGTGGTTTGGGACTAGCGGGAGTGGAGCCCTACAATGAGCAGTTCTTC
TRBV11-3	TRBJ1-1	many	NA	CASSLEGNRNTEAFF	TGTGCCAGCAGCTTAGAGGGAAACCGGAACACTGAAGCTTTCTTT
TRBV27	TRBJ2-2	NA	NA	CASSFWSGELFF	TGTGCCAGCAGTTTTTGGTCCGGGGAGCTGTTTTTT
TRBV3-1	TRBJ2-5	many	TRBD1	CASSQAGTVQETQYF	TGTGCCAGCAGCCAAGCCGGGACAGTCCAAGAGACCCAGTACTTC
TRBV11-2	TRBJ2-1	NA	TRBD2	CASSVTSGTLPTYSYNEQFF	TGTGCCAGCAGCGTGACTAGCGGGACCTTACCGACCTACTCCTACAATGAGCAGTTCTTC
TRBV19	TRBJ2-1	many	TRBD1	CASSTTGQGNNEQFF	TGTGCCAGTAGTACTACGGGACAGGGGAACAATGAGCAGTTCTTC
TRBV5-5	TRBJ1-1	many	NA	CASSLTRGNTEAFF	TGTGCCAGCAGCTTGACTAGGGGTAACACTGAAGCTTTCTTT
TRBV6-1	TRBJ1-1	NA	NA	CASGLTGSEVFF	TGTGCCAGCGGACTCACAGGGTCGGAGGTTTTCTTT
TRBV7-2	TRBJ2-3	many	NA	CASSSRSTSYSTDTQYF	TGTGCCAGCAGCTCCCGTTCTACTAGTTACAGCACAGATACGCAGTATTTT
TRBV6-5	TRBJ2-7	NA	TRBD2	CASSSRGLAVYEQYF	TGTGCCAGCAGTTCAAGGGGACTAGCGGTCTACGAGCAGTACTTC
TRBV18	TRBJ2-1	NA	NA	CASSPPQRHEQFF	TGTGCCAGCTCACCACCCCAGCGTCATGAGCAGTTCTTC